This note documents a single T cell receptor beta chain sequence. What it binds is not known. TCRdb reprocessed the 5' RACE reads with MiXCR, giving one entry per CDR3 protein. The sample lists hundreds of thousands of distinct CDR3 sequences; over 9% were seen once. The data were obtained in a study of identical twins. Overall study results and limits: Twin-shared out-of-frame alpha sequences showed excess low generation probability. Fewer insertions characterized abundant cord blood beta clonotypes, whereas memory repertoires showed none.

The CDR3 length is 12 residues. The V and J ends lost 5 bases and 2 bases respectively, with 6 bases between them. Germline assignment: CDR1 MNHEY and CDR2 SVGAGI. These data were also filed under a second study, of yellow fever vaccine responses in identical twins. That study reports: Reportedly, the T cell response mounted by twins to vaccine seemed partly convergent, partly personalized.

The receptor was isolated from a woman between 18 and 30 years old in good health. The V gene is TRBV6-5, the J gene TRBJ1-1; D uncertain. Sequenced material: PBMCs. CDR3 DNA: TGTGCCAGCAGTAAGTTTAACACTGAAGCTTTCTTT. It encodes CASSKFNTEAFF.